The 28 T cell receptor beta chains reported below all come from one sample, sequenced in a study of blood T cell repertoires in COVID-19. The protocol was immunoSEQ multiplex PCR, while the TCRdb copy is restricted to in-frame clones and leaves out a portion. There are around 400,000 clones in the sample; around 87% occur only once, and 10% lies in the top ten. The sample consisted of peripheral blood. The receptor source for this set is a woman between 25 and 40 years old with COVID-19, enrolled during active disease.

The rearrangement uses TRBV12-3 or TRBV12-4 and TRBJ1-4, with D hard to call. The CDR3 covers 13 residues. The V end was cut by 7 bases, the J end by 7 bases, with 13 bases between. The DNA for the CDR3 is TGTGCCAGCACGCCGGCAGGAGGTGAAAAACTGTTTTTT. This encodes CASTPAGGEKLFF.

J is TRBJ2-3 and V is TRBV11-3; TRBD2 agrees at 8 bases. Per the germline V gene, CDR1 is SGHNT and CDR2 is YENEEA. The CDR3 consists of 16 residues. V lost 5 bases, J lost 1 base, and 8 bases stayed unmatched. The CDR3 loop is CASSLGTREGTDTQYF. The DNA of the CDR3 is TGTGCCAGCAGCCTAGGGACTAGAGAGGGCACAGATACGCAGTATTTT.

The chain carries TRBV6-1 and TRBJ2-5; 10 nucleotides match TRBD2. The CDR3 covers 15 residues. The J segment lost 5 bases and the V segment lost 3 bases, leaving 6 bases of the junction unmatched. Germline V CDR1 and CDR2: MNHNS, SASEGT. The CDR3, as DNA: TGTGCCAGCAGTGACCAAGCGGGAGGGCCTGAGACCCAGTACTTC. It is translated as CASSDQAGGPETQYF.

The chain carries TRBV30 and TRBJ2-7, with TRBD1 identical over 7 bases. The germline V gene encodes CDR1 GTSNPN and CDR2 SVGIG (reference sequence). With 5 bases clipped from V and 7 bases from J, the junction kept 8 bases outside the gene matches. The CDR3 length is 12 residues. CDR3 amino acids: CAWQRQGREQYF. Written as DNA, the CDR3 is TGTGCCTGGCAACGACAGGGAAGAGAGCAGTACTTC.

The chain recombines TRBV7-9 with TRBJ2-7; unclear D gene. CDR3 length: 15 residues. The V end was cut by 4 bases, the J end by 3 bases, with 16 bases between. Per germline, CDR1 SEHNR and CDR2 FQNEAQ (reference sequence). As DNA, the CDR3 is TGTGCCAGCAGCTCAAGATCCGCGGTTGACTACGAGCAGTACTTC. It codes for CASSSRSAVDYEQYF.

CDR3 DNA sequence: TGTGCCAGCAGCAACGCGGGGAACACTGAAGCTTTCTTT. Encoded protein: CASSNAGNTEAFF. The chain combines TRBV6-5 with TRBJ1-1; D is undetermined. The CDR3 consists of 13 residues. V was cut by 6 bases and J by 1 base, with 9 bases left in between. Germline V gene data show CDR1 as MNHEY and CDR2 as SVGAGI.

This chain joins TRBV11-2 and TRBJ2-6; 11 positions agree with TRBD1. Trimming at V came to 6 bases and at J to 4 bases, leaving 8 bases not matched to a gene. Germline CDR1 reads SGHAT; CDR2 reads FQNNGV. The CDR3 is 17 residues long. CDR3 bases: TGTGCCAGCAGTTTTGGACAGGGGGCTTCCGGGGCCAACGTCCTGACTTTC. Its translation is CASSFGQGASGANVLTF.

CDR3 nucleotides: TGTGCCAGTAGAAAAAGGGAGGATAGCAATCAGCCCCAGCATTTT. Translating gives CASRKREDSNQPQHF. The rearrangement links TRBV19 to TRBJ1-5; no definite D call. Deletions cut 6 bases from V and 0 bases from J, with 12 bases between. This CDR3 is built from 15 residues. The germline CDR1 and CDR2 sequences are LNHDA and SQIVND (reference sequence). The full variable domain, rest sourced from reference TRBV19 and TRBJ1-5, is DGGITQSPKYLFRKEGQNVTLSCEQNLNHDAMYWYRQDPGQGLRLIYYSQIVNDFQKGDIAEGYSVSREKKESFPLTVTSAQKNPTAFYLCASRKREDSNQPQHFGDGTRLSIL.

The chain is built from TRBV9 and TRBJ1-3; D is unclear. V lost 0 bases and J lost 0, with 4 bases in between. The V gene's germline CDR1 is SGDLS and CDR2 YYNGEE. This CDR3 is built from 14 residues. The CDR3 DNA reads TGTGCCAGCAGCGTAGGTAGCTCTGGAAACACCATATATTTT. The encoded protein is CASSVGSSGNTIYF.

The V gene is TRBV11-1, the J gene TRBJ2-7; no clear D gene. Between the trimmed V and J ends, which lost 4 bases and 4 bases, there was a span of 5 bases. The CDR3 runs to 11 residues. Per the germline V gene, CDR1 is SGHAT and CDR2 is FQDESV (reference sequence). This CDR3 reads CASSSMYEQYF. The CDR3, as DNA: TGTGCCAGCAGCTCCATGTACGAGCAGTACTTC.

For the CDR3, the DNA is TGTGCCAGCAGCTTGGCTAAGGGGCCGTCCTACGAGCAGTACTTC. Amino acids: CASSLAKGPSYEQYF. V is TRBV5-6 and J is TRBJ2-7, with D perhaps TRBD1 (5 bases). Germline V gene sequence: CDR1 SGHDT, CDR2 YYEEEE. The V end lost 0 bases, the J end lost 1 base, and 11 bases lay between the germline ends. CDR3 length: 15 residues.

Remarks on this clone: Other DNA sequences within the sample encode an identical CDR3. CDR3 nucleotide sequence: TGTGCCAGCAGTAAACTAGCGCCACAAGAGACCCAGTACTTC. Amino acids: CASSKLAPQETQYF. V gene TRBV2 combines with J gene TRBJ2-5; TRBD2 aligns across 7 bases. V was clipped by 5 bases and J by 2 bases; unmatched bases: 5. The CDR3 has 14 residues. CDR1 SNHLY and CDR2 FYNNEI come from the germline V gene.

A word on this clone: The junction departs from the called germline gene at one end, perhaps through a read error. The rearrangement joins TRBV13 to TRBJ2-2, with a tentative D call TRBD2 (5 bases). Per germline, CDR1 PRHDT and CDR2 FYEKMQ (reference sequence). This CDR3 is 14 amino acids long. In DNA form, the CDR3 reads TGTGCCTGCAGCCAGGACCGGGGCACCGGGGAGCTGTTTTTT. The encoded protein is CACSQDRGTGELFF.

In its sample, this clone was seen once. The CDR3 DNA reads as TGTGCCAGCAGCGTAGCTATCGGGGATGAGCAGTTCTTC. It encodes CASSVAIGDEQFF. This rearrangement joins TRBV9 to TRBJ2-1; possible D gene TRBD2, 5 bases. Germline V gene data show CDR1 as SGDLS and CDR2 as YYNGEE. The CDR3 is 13 amino acids. V was trimmed by 0 bases and J by 8 bases, leaving 9 bases between them.

This sequence joins TRBV7-2 and TRBJ2-7; no definite D call. Trimming stripped 5 bases from V and 5 bases from J, with 10 bases between. CDR1 and CDR2 from the germline V gene are SGHTA and FQGNSA. The CDR3 runs to 12 residues. The CDR3 DNA reads TGTGCCAGCAGCAAGAGCCGGGACGAGCAGTACTTC. Translating it yields CASSKSRDEQYF.

This chain uses TRBV15 with TRBJ2-3; D is ambiguous. Germline CDR1 LNHNV, CDR2 YYDKDF (reference sequence). The CDR3 extends over 16 amino acids. V lost 0 bases, J lost 6 bases, and 16 bases lay in between. CDR3 loop: CATSRDLGPPLDTQYF. DNA of the CDR3: TGTGCCACCAGCAGAGATCTCGGTCCTCCGTTGGATACGCAGTATTTT.

This chain joins TRBV18 and TRBJ2-2, with TRBD1 identical over 10 bases. CDR1 and CDR2 from the germline V gene are KGHSH and LQKENI. V was clipped by 6 bases and J by 3 bases; unmatched bases: 4. The CDR3 contains 15 residues. The CDR3 coding sequence is TGTGCCAGCTCCCAAGGGACAGGGGACACCGGGGAGCTGTTTTTT. The encoded protein is CASSQGTGDTGELFF.

This clone was picked up a small number of times. This chain connects TRBV6-2 or TRBV6-3 to TRBJ2-7, with TRBD2 matching 7 bases. The V gene end was trimmed by 5 bases and the J gene end by 4 bases; junction bases not matched to a gene: 11. Germline V CDR1 and CDR2: MNHEY, SVGEGT. CDR3 length: 15 residues. Here the CDR3 reads CASSISSGGGYEQYF. The CDR3 bases are TGTGCCAGCAGTATTAGCTCGGGAGGAGGTTACGAGCAGTACTTC.

CDR3 DNA sequence: TGCAGCGTTGACACGCAGGGCCCGCGGGATACGCAGTATTTT. Its protein is CSVDTQGPRDTQYF. The chain joins TRBV29-1 to TRBJ2-3, with D perhaps TRBD1 (5 bases). Germline V gene sequence: CDR1 SQVTM, CDR2 ANQGSEA. The V end lost 3 bases, the J end lost 6 bases, and 16 bases lay between the germline ends. The CDR3 runs 14 residues.

This clone was seen only once. This rearrangement joins TRBV5-5 to TRBJ1-1; maybe TRBD1 (5 bases). V was pared by 2 bases and J by 4 bases, with 18 bases between. Germline assignment: CDR1 SGHKS and CDR2 YYEKEE (reference sequence). The CDR3 totals 16 residues. This CDR3 is CASSLREGSRGTEAFF. The CDR3 coding sequence is TGTGCCAGCAGCTTACGGGAGGGGAGTCGGGGCACTGAAGCTTTCTTT.

The sample holds a few counts of this clone. The chain carries TRBV28 and TRBJ2-2, with 8 bases matching TRBD2. Germline CDR1 MDHEN, CDR2 SYDVKM. The CDR3 extends over 17 amino acids. V trimming: 7 bases; J trimming: 7 bases; junction bases outside the gene matches: 17. CDR3 protein: CASTPTGERESNGELFF. The DNA for the CDR3 is TGTGCCAGCACCCCGACGGGAGAGCGGGAGTCGAACGGGGAGCTGTTTTTT.

This chain links TRBV30 with TRBJ2-3; 12 nucleotides agree with TRBD2. The junction had 10 bases not matched to a gene; V was cut back by 3 bases and J by 6 bases. This CDR3 comprises 16 residues. Per the germline V gene, CDR1 is GTSNPN and CDR2 is SVGIG (reference sequence). CDR3 bases: TGTGCCTGGAGACCTCGACTAGCGGGAGTGGGGGATACGCAGTATTTT. Its translation is CAWRPRLAGVGDTQYF.

The chain joins TRBV7-3 to TRBJ2-3; 9 nucleotides line up with TRBD2. Germline CDR1 is SGHTA and CDR2 is FQGTGA. V dropped 5 bases and J dropped 6; count of bases not matched to a gene: 6. The CDR3 contains 14 residues. The CDR3 DNA sequence: TGTGCCAGCAGCCCTAGCGGGACTACGGATACGCAGTATTTT. It codes for CASSPSGTTDTQYF.

V and J are TRBV9 and TRBJ2-1; a possible D gene is TRBD1 (6 bases). The ends were cut back, 1 base at V and 2 bases at J, with 10 bases in the middle. CDR3 length: 15 amino acids. The germline gives CDR1 SGDLS, CDR2 YYNGEE. As DNA, the CDR3 is TGTGCCAGCAGCGTAAGAGGGACACCCTACAATGAGCAGTTCTTC. Protein product: CASSVRGTPYNEQFF. Complete variable domain (other parts from reference TRBV9 and TRBJ2-1): DSGVTQTPKHLITATGQRVTLRCSPRSGDLSVYWYQQSLDQGLQFLIQYYNGEERAKGNILERFSAQQFPDLHSELNLSSLELGDSALYFCASSVRGTPYNEQFFGPGTRLTVL.

V and J are TRBV19 and TRBJ2-7, with TRBD1 matching over 8 bases. Per germline, CDR1 LNHDA and CDR2 SQIVND (reference sequence). The CDR3 spans 14 residues. After removal of 6 bases from V and 2 bases from J, the junction contained 6 bases not matched to a gene. The CDR3 sequence is CASRTTGVAYEQYF. The CDR3 DNA sequence: TGTGCCAGTAGAACGACAGGGGTGGCCTACGAGCAGTACTTC. The full variable domain, with the rest looked up from reference TRBV19 and TRBJ2-7, is DGGITQSPKYLFRKEGQNVTLSCEQNLNHDAMYWYRQDPGQGLRLIYYSQIVNDFQKGDIAEGYSVSREKKESFPLTVTSAQKNPTAFYLCASRTTGVAYEQYFGPGTRLTVT.

V is TRBV30 and J is TRBJ2-7, with 9 bases matching TRBD2. This CDR3 has 16 residues. CDR1 GTSNPN and CDR2 SVGIG come from the germline V gene (reference sequence). The ends lost 1 base at V and 0 bases at J; junction bases unmatched: 7. The CDR3 is CAWSGLAARFSYEQYF. The CDR3 coding sequence is TGTGCCTGGAGTGGACTAGCGGCACGATTCTCCTACGAGCAGTACTTC.

The gene calls are TRBV6-5 and TRBJ2-3; 8 bases are a match to TRBD1. The CDR3 totals 16 residues. Germline CDR1 reads MNHEY; CDR2 reads SVGAGI. V gave up 2 bases and J gave up 0 bases; unmatched junction bases: 4. The CDR3 reads CASSYRRQGSTDTQYF. DNA of the CDR3: TGTGCCAGCAGTTACCGTCGACAGGGGAGCACAGATACGCAGTATTTT.

V gene TRBV28 combines with J gene TRBJ1-1; 7 bases map to TRBD1. CDR1 and CDR2 (germline): MDHEN, SYDVKM. V gave up 3 bases and J gave up 6 bases; unmatched junction bases: 4. CDR3 length: 13 amino acids. Here the CDR3 reads CASSLTGRSEAFF. Here the CDR3 DNA reads TGTGCCAGCAGTTTGACAGGGCGGTCTGAAGCTTTCTTT.